This T cell receptor beta chain was recorded in a study of blood T cell repertoires in COVID-19 (dated by TCRdb to 2019 to 2021). About the full investigation: Samples from collaborators originated in the United States, Italy and Spain and spanned both the acute and convalescent phases of COVID-19. The repertoires were released in a freely available public database meant as a resource for research on the immune response to SARS-CoV-2. The sample metadata nearly always contained a de-identified subject ID, COVID-19 status, age in years and sex. Where available, HLA class I and class II types were taken from metadata supplied by the sample provider and were not determined by assay-based typing. Deeply sampled blood TCRbeta repertoires from subjects exposed to, actively infected with, or recovered from COVID-19 were included in the dataset. The material from the prospective study consisted of cDNA or gDNA derived from T cells, B-cell-depleted T cells, or PBMCs. The samples were drawn from the first 160 participants of the ongoing ImmuneRACE study and from 1,200 or so subjects provided by 6 global collaborators.

TCRbeta CDR3 regions were amplified from genomic DNA by means of the immunoSEQ Assay, a bias-controlled multiplex PCR. The published analysis was carried out like this. The number of nucleated cells in each sample was estimated by amplification of reference gene primers within the assay. To quantify the absolute abundance of each unique TCRbeta CDR3 rearrangement, sequence reads were collapsed and filtered. For each sample, productive Simpson clonality was calculated as the square root of Simpson's diversity index across productive rearrangements. In its TCRdb copy, this immuneACCESS table keeps in-frame sequences only and misses some clones. Where compared with another copy, unresolved V genes explain less than half of these, and the others have no known cause. Clone size and V and J calls were adopted from that table, with D and trimming inferred from the DNA. Counted in this sample were approximately 58,000 clones; about 79% of them appeared once. Of the sample, roughly 5.6% falls within the top ten clones.

Each collaborating institution followed its own protocols to collect whole blood in K2EDTA tubes. For TCRbeta analysis, collaborators shipped samples as frozen whole blood, isolated PBMCs, or DNA extracted from either of those sample types. Worth noting for this clone: Its antigen is currently not known. Base qualities are not recorded, but no much larger clone differs from it by a single base.

The germline V gene supplies CDR1 SQVTM and CDR2 ANQGSEA. V is pruned by 1 base and J by 4 bases, leaving 2 bases of the junction without a gene match. The CDR3 measures 14 amino acids from cysteine to phenylalanine. Left in the record is the CDR3 DNA by itself, 42 bases read in frame from the first base. The study at large found these results: The quantity of clinical and demographic metadata differed by source and by participant and was supplied without curation.

Sequencing used peripheral blood. The chain is assembled from TRBV29-1 and TRBJ2-2; TRBD2 fits 8 bases in the junction. This receptor was taken from a woman aged 60-75 years with acute or convalescent COVID-19. The CDR3 region reads CSVEGGGITGELFF. The DNA reads as follows: TGCAGCGTTGAAGGCGGGGGGATCACCGGGGAGCTGTTTTTT.